These 9 T cell receptor beta chains originate from one sample sequenced in a study of CD8+CD57+ T cells in acquired aplastic anemia. The template for TCR beta VDJ and CDR3 sequence profiling was genomic DNA. TCRdb processed the reads anew with MiXCR; each CDR3 protein has one entry. The table shows hundreds of thousands of distinct CDR3 sequences, with around 30% occurring only once. Previously, flow cytometry had revealed CD8+CD57+ cell expansion in the patients chosen for sequencing. The specimen sequenced was sorted CD4+, CD8+, or CD8+CD57+ T cells (not recorded which) from PBMCs. The origin of the receptors is a human donor with aplastic anemia.

The chain employs TRBV10-3 and TRBJ1-5; possibly TRBD1 for D (5 bases). Germline CDR1 ENHRY, CDR2 SYGVKD. The V end was cut by 5 bases, the J end by 9 bases, with 11 bases between. The CDR3 is 12 residues long. CDR3: CAISYYGGPQHF. As DNA, the CDR3 is TGTGCCATCAGTTACTACGGGGGGCCCCAGCATTTT.

The CDR3 bases are TGTGCCAGCAGAGGGACAGGGCCTAACTATGGCTACACCTTC. Protein sequence: CASRGTGPNYGYTF. V and J are TRBV25-1 and TRBJ1-2, with TRBD1 matching 9 bases. Germline CDR1 is MGHDK and CDR2 is SYGVNS. This CDR3 has 14 residues. V shed 6 bases and J 0 bases; nucleotides not matched to a gene: 2.

The J gene is TRBJ1-3, the V gene TRBV20-1, with D possibly being TRBD1 (5 bases). The V end lost 3 bases, the J end lost 2 bases, and 8 bases lay between the germline ends. The CDR3 totals 13 residues. Germline V lookup: CDR1 DFQATT, CDR2 SNEGSKA (reference sequence). The CDR3 DNA reads TGCAGTGCTAGTGACAGAGCTGGAAACACCATATATTTT. Its protein is CSASDRAGNTIYF.

This clonotype was found many times. The chain couples TRBV15 to TRBJ2-1, with TRBD2 as a possible D gene (5 bases). CDR3 size: 13 residues. Germline-derived CDR1 and CDR2 are LNHNV and YYDKDF (reference sequence). Trimming cost V 5 bases and J 9 bases, with 14 bases left between them. The CDR3 protein is CATSPRGYGEQFF. The CDR3, as DNA: TGTGCCACCAGCCCACGGGGTTACGGTGAGCAGTTCTTC.

The chain recombines TRBV5-1 with TRBJ1-1; maybe TRBD1 (6 bases). This CDR3 region has 13 residues. The germline gives CDR1 SGHRS, CDR2 YFSETQ. V lost 4 bases and J lost 10, with 17 bases in between. DNA for the CDR3: TGCGCCAGCAGCCAAACTACAGGGCTTGTAGCTTTCTTT. Translating it yields CASSQTTGLVAFF.

This clonotype was observed a handful of times. The chain combines TRBV5-1 with TRBJ1-1; D remains unclear. V was cut by 0 bases and J by 1 base, with 10 bases left in between. Germline loops: CDR1 SGHRS, CDR2 YFSETQ. The CDR3 sequence is 15 residues long. CDR3 in DNA: TGCGCCAGCAGCTTGGATGGGCTAAGGAACACTGAAGCTTTCTTT. It specifies CASSLDGLRNTEAFF.

The chain joins TRBV5-1 to TRBJ2-3; D is unresolved. The CDR3 loop spans 15 amino acids. Germline CDR1 SGHRS, CDR2 YFSETQ. Trimming removed 4 bases at V and 2 bases at J, with 14 bases between. The CDR3: CASSPRAQYTDTQYF. The CDR3 nucleotides are TGCGCCAGCAGCCCACGGGCCCAATACACAGATACGCAGTATTTT.

This clonotype was seen at least ten times. V is TRBV19 and J is TRBJ2-5; perhaps TRBD2 as D (7 bases). Trimming took off 3 bases at V and 5 bases at J, with 16 bases between the two ends. CDR3 length: 15 residues. CDR1 is LNHDA and CDR2 is SQIVND in the germline V gene (reference sequence). CDR3 nucleotides: TGTGCCAGTAGTATTGGCGGGGGCCGACGGGAGACCCAGTACTTC. Amino acids: CASSIGGGRRETQYF.

This chain connects TRBV20-1 to TRBJ2-7; D gene unclear. Germline CDR1 is DFQATT and CDR2 is SNEGSKA (reference sequence). Trimming removed 3 bases from V and 4 bases from J, with 19 bases in between. CDR3 length equals 15 residues. This CDR3 reads CSARPFTRDQYEQYF. As DNA, the CDR3 is TGCAGTGCTAGGCCATTTACCAGAGATCAGTACGAGCAGTACTTC.